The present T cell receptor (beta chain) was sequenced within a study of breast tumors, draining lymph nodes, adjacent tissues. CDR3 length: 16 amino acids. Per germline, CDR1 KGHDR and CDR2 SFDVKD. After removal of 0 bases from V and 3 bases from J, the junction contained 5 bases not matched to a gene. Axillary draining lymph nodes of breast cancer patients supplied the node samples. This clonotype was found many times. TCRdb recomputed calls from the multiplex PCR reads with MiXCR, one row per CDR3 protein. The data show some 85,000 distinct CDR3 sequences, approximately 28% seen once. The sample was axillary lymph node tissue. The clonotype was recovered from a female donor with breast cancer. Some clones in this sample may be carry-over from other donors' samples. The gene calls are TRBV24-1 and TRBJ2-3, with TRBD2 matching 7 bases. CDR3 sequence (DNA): TGTGCCACCAGTGATTTGACCTTCGGGGGGACAGATACGCAGTATTTT. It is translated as CATSDLTFGGTDTQYF.